These 18 T cell receptor beta chains were sequenced from one sample in a study of blood T cell repertoires in COVID-19. The protocol was immunoSEQ multiplex PCR, while the TCRdb copy is restricted to in-frame clones and leaves out a portion. The table lists some 140,000 clones, around 80% of them singletons, with 10% to 11% in the top ten. Material: peripheral blood. Receptor source: a man between 60 and 70 years old who had recovered from COVID-19.

The chain has TRBV11-2 and TRBJ1-6; D remains unclear. CDR3 size: 12 residues. Germline V lookup: CDR1 SGHAT, CDR2 FQNNGV. The V gene lost 2 bases and the J gene lost 12 bases, with 8 bases spanning the gap. Written as DNA, the CDR3 is TGTGCCAGCAGCTTATTGAGATTACCCCTCCACTTT. Residues: CASSLLRLPLHF.

This sequence joins TRBV7-8 and TRBJ1-5, with 8 bases identical to TRBD1. Germline V gene sequence: CDR1 SGHVS, CDR2 FQNEAQ. Trimming cost V 5 bases and J 5 bases; bases outside gene matches: 2. CDR3 length equals 13 residues. CDR3 amino acids: CASSDRGYQPQHF. In DNA form, the CDR3 reads TGTGCCAGCAGCGACAGGGGTTATCAGCCCCAGCATTTT.

The gene calls are TRBV13 and TRBJ2-1; tentatively, D is TRBD1 (5 bases). Per the germline V gene, CDR1 is PRHDT and CDR2 is FYEKMQ (reference sequence). V was trimmed by 2 bases and J by 7 bases, leaving 9 bases between them. The CDR3 runs to 13 residues. CDR3 in amino acids: CASSLRGGNEQFF. The CDR3, as DNA: TGTGCCAGCAGCTTAAGGGGTGGGAATGAGCAGTTCTTC.

This chain connects TRBV4-1 to TRBJ1-1, with D uncertain. Germline-derived CDR1 and CDR2 are MGHRA and YSYEKL. The V end lost 3 bases, the J end lost 2 bases, and 7 bases lay between the germline ends. This CDR3 comprises 13 residues. The CDR3, as DNA: TGCGCCAGCAGCCAGAGACAAAACACTGAAGCTTTCTTT. Protein: CASSQRQNTEAFF.

This clone was detected once. This chain links TRBV19 with TRBJ1-1; 10 positions agree with TRBD1. From germline, CDR1 is LNHDA and CDR2 SQIVND (reference sequence). The CDR3 spans 14 residues. V dropped 10 bases and J dropped 5; count of bases not matched to a gene: 10. The CDR3 loop reads CATRDRGTRTEAFF. Here the CDR3 DNA reads TGTGCCACCCGGGACAGGGGAACGAGGACTGAAGCTTTCTTT.

The chain is built from TRBV28 and TRBJ2-7; the match to TRBD2 covers 13 bases. The germline CDR1 and CDR2 sequences are MDHEN and SYDVKM. There are 16 residues in the CDR3. With 4 bases clipped from V and 2 bases from J, the junction kept 5 bases outside the gene matches. Written as DNA, the CDR3 is TGTGCCAGCAGTTACCCGACTAGCGGGGGGACCTACGAGCAGTACTTC. This gives the protein CASSYPTSGGTYEQYF.

The V and J genes are TRBV3-1 (or the pseudogene TRBV3-2) and TRBJ2-7; 7 nucleotides match TRBD1. Germline assignment: CDR1 LGHDT and CDR2 YNNKEL (reference sequence). V shed 3 bases, J shed 1 base, and the junction held 6 bases outside the gene matches. The CDR3 is 15 residues long. CDR3 coding DNA: TGTGCCAGCAGCCAGTTAGGGGGCGGATCCTACGAGCAGTACTTC. The encoded protein is CASSQLGGGSYEQYF.

V is TRBV28 and J is TRBJ2-7; 7 bases agree with TRBD2. Germline assignment: CDR1 MDHEN and CDR2 SYDVKM. The V and J ends lost 1 base and 5 bases, in that order; junction bases with no gene match: 14. The CDR3 extends over 17 amino acids. The CDR3 is CASSLLAAPRAGNEQYF. The CDR3 coding sequence is TGTGCCAGCAGTTTATTAGCGGCCCCTCGAGCGGGAAACGAGCAGTACTTC. The whole variable domain, filled in from reference TRBV28 and TRBJ2-7, reads DVKVTQSSRYLVKRTGEKVFLECVQDMDHENMFWYRQDPGLGLRLIYFSYDVKMKEKGDIPEGYSVSREKKERFSLILESASTNQTSMYLCASSLLAAPRAGNEQYFGPGTRLTVT.

The genes are TRBV5-1 and TRBJ2-7; TRBD1 aligns across 12 bases. V lost 7 bases, J lost 7 bases, and 6 bases stayed unmatched. Per the germline V gene, CDR1 is SGHRS and CDR2 is YFSETQ. CDR3 length: 13 residues. CDR3: CASAGQGAREQYF. The DNA of the CDR3 is TGCGCCAGCGCGGGACAGGGGGCGCGGGAGCAGTACTTC.

The rearrangement links TRBV24-1 to TRBJ2-3, with TRBD2 as a possible D gene (5 bases). Per the germline V gene, CDR1 is KGHDR and CDR2 is SFDVKD. This CDR3 contains 16 residues. V was shortened by 4 bases and J by 4 bases, with 17 bases between the two germline ends. CDR3 in amino acids: CATSEEGMLSSDTQYF. CDR3 coding DNA: TGTGCCACCAGTGAAGAGGGAATGTTAAGCTCAGATACGCAGTATTTT.

V usage is TRBV14 and J usage is TRBJ2-1; 8 bases match TRBD1. This CDR3 region has 16 residues. The J segment lost 0 bases and the V segment lost 5 bases, leaving 6 bases of the junction unmatched. Germline V gives CDR1 SGHDN, CDR2 FVKESK. The CDR3 protein is CASSAHRGSSYNEQFF. For the CDR3, the DNA is TGTGCCAGCAGCGCGCACAGGGGGAGCTCCTACAATGAGCAGTTCTTC.

This chain uses TRBV6-5 with TRBJ2-3; D call uncertain. CDR1 is MNHEY, CDR2 SVGAGI, per germline. The ends were cut back, 6 bases at V and 6 bases at J, with 7 bases in the middle. The CDR3 totals 11 residues. The CDR3 protein is CASRTRDTQYF. The DNA of the CDR3 is TGTGCCAGCAGAACCAGGGATACGCAGTATTTT.

The rearrangement links TRBV6-6 to TRBJ1-3; D not certain. The germline CDR1 and CDR2 sequences are MNHNY and SVGAGI (reference sequence). This CDR3 has 16 amino acids. The ends were cut back, 2 bases at V and 0 bases at J, with 11 bases in the middle. For the CDR3, the DNA is TGTGCCAGCAGTTACCTCGGGGAGAGCTCTGGAAACACCATATATTTT. Translation gives CASSYLGESSGNTIYF.

V usage is TRBV9 and J usage is TRBJ2-1, with D perhaps TRBD1 (5 bases). V was clipped by 3 bases and J by 2 bases, with 9 bases between them. Germline CDR1 is SGDLS and CDR2 is YYNGEE. This CDR3 contains 14 residues. The CDR3 here is CASSAQGPYNEQFF. The CDR3 DNA reads as TGTGCCAGCAGCGCTCAGGGTCCCTACAATGAGCAGTTCTTC.

J is TRBJ1-1 and V is TRBV6-5; D gene uncertain. The germline V and J ends were trimmed by 6 bases and 3 bases, with 11 bases remaining between them. Germline-derived CDR1 and CDR2 are MNHEY and SVGAGI. There are 13 residues in the CDR3. Here the CDR3 DNA reads TGTGCCAGCAGACCCCGGAGGGACACTGAAGCTTTCTTT. This gives the protein CASRPRRDTEAFF.

The chain has TRBV7-2 and TRBJ2-1; TRBD2 matches at 11 bases. Germline V gene sequence: CDR1 SGHTA, CDR2 FQGNSA. The CDR3 sequence is 15 residues long. V dropped 0 bases and J dropped 5; count of bases not matched to a gene: 0. Here the CDR3 DNA reads TGTGCCAGCAGCTTAGCGACTAGCGGGAACAATGAGCAGTTCTTC. It codes for CASSLATSGNNEQFF.

The chain recombines TRBV27 with TRBJ2-2; 9 positions match TRBD1. The CDR3 runs 16 residues. In germline, CDR1 is MNHEY, CDR2 SMNVEV (reference sequence). The ends lost 5 bases at V and 6 bases at J; junction bases unmatched: 10. This CDR3 is CASSIQNRGRAGELFF. CDR3 in DNA: TGTGCCAGCAGTATTCAAAACAGGGGGCGGGCCGGGGAGCTGTTTTTT.

The chain is built from TRBV5-1 and TRBJ2-3; tentative D call: TRBD1 (6 bases). V was shortened by 4 bases and J by 6 bases, with 21 bases between the two germline ends. Germline V gives CDR1 SGHRS, CDR2 YFSETQ. This CDR3 is built from 16 residues. CDR3 residues: CASSRDRPDLGDTQYF. The CDR3 DNA is TGCGCCAGCAGCCGCGACAGGCCGGACTTGGGGGATACGCAGTATTTT.